Following are 30 T cell receptor beta chains from one sample sequenced in a study of blood T cell repertoires in COVID-19. TCRdb keeps only in-frame clones here, not all; method: immunoSEQ multiplex PCR. This table has about 210,000 clones, roughly 86% appearing once. The sequenced sample consisted of PBMCs or T cells enriched from blood (not recorded which). The source of these receptors is a man between 18 and 35 years old with acute COVID-19.

The chain recombines TRBV28 with TRBJ2-7, with D possibly matching TRBD2 (6 bases). The length of the CDR3 is 13 residues. Germline V gene data show CDR1 as MDHEN and CDR2 as SYDVKM. V was pared by 8 bases and J by 0 bases, with 11 bases between. CDR3 protein: CASGAGSSYEQYF. In DNA, the CDR3 is TGTGCCAGCGGGGCGGGGAGCTCCTACGAGCAGTACTTC.

The gene calls are TRBV6-1 and TRBJ2-5, with TRBD2 identical over 12 bases. Germline CDR1 MNHNS, CDR2 SASEGT. V lost 2 bases, J lost 4 bases, and 5 bases stayed unmatched. This CDR3 contains 16 residues. CDR3 protein: CASSELRLAGVETQYF. The CDR3 nucleotides read TGTGCCAGCAGTGAATTAAGACTAGCGGGAGTAGAGACCCAGTACTTC.

The V and J genes are TRBV28 and TRBJ1-2, with 8 positions matching TRBD1. With 4 bases clipped from V and 4 bases from J, the junction kept 8 bases outside the gene matches. Germline values: CDR1 MDHEN, CDR2 SYDVKM. The CDR3 sequence is 15 residues long. The CDR3 bases are TGTGCCAGCAGTTCTCAGGGGGCAGGGAGCTATGGCTACACCTTC. Translation gives CASSSQGAGSYGYTF.

This sequence joins TRBV7-9 and TRBJ2-7, with a possible D match to TRBD1 (6 bases). The CDR3 sequence is 15 residues long. Germline CDR1 reads SEHNR; CDR2 reads FQNEAQ (reference sequence). Trimming shortened V by 2 bases and J by 4 bases, and 15 bases separated the two germline ends. The CDR3: CASSLLTGATYEQYF. The DNA for the CDR3 is TGTGCCAGCAGCTTACTGACAGGAGCTACTTACGAGCAGTACTTC.

The genes are TRBV10-3 and TRBJ2-1; 13 bases agree with TRBD2. Germline V gene lookup returns CDR1 ENHRY and CDR2 SYGVKD. With V trimmed by 4 bases and J by 7 bases, 7 bases remained unmatched. The CDR3 has 16 residues. The CDR3 protein is CAISGAGTSGINEQFF. The CDR3 DNA follows: TGTGCCATCAGTGGGGCCGGGACTAGCGGGATAAATGAGCAGTTCTTC.

The chain combines TRBV7-9 with TRBJ2-7, with D unresolved. Trimming pared 2 bases from V and 3 bases from J, leaving 14 bases between. The CDR3 spans 15 residues. Germline assignment: CDR1 SEHNR and CDR2 FQNEAQ (reference sequence). The CDR3 DNA reads as TGTGCCAGCAGCTTACAACAGACGTCCATCTACGAGCAGTACTTC. Its protein is CASSLQQTSIYEQYF.

The V and J genes are TRBV19 and TRBJ1-3; 7 positions agree with TRBD1. The ends lost 5 bases at V and 2 bases at J; junction bases unmatched: 9. The germline V gene has CDR1 LNHDA and CDR2 SQIVND (reference sequence). The length of the CDR3 is 16 residues. CDR3 sequence: CASSPQTGRTGNTIYF. The CDR3, as DNA: TGTGCCAGTAGTCCCCAGACAGGGAGGACTGGAAACACCATATATTTT.

This chain connects TRBV9 to TRBJ1-2; maybe TRBD1 (6 bases). The CDR3 is 15 amino acids. The V end was cut by 4 bases, the J end by 0 bases, with 13 bases between. Per the germline V gene, CDR1 is SGDLS and CDR2 is YYNGEE. The CDR3 reads CASSPLQGPNYGYTF. The CDR3 DNA follows: TGTGCCAGCAGCCCCCTACAGGGACCTAACTATGGCTACACCTTC. The variable domain in full, completed from reference TRBV9 and TRBJ1-2, reads DSGVTQTPKHLITATGQRVTLRCSPRSGDLSVYWYQQSLDQGLQFLIQYYNGEERAKGNILERFSAQQFPDLHSELNLSSLELGDSALYFCASSPLQGPNYGYTFGSGTRLTVV.

V gene TRBV6-1 combines with J gene TRBJ2-1, with D possibly TRBD2 on 7 matching bases. Trimming removed 1 base at V and 3 bases at J, with 13 bases between. This CDR3 is built from 16 residues. Germline V gene sequence: CDR1 MNHNS, CDR2 SASEGT. The CDR3 sequence: CASSEGGGGDYNEQFF. DNA of the CDR3: TGTGCCAGCAGTGAAGGGGGCGGGGGCGACTACAATGAGCAGTTCTTC.

This rearrangement joins TRBV24-1 to TRBJ2-1; D may be TRBD2 (6 bases). The CDR3 totals 16 residues. The V gene's germline CDR1 is KGHDR and CDR2 SFDVKD. V lost 5 bases, J lost 0 bases, and 13 bases lay in between. The CDR3 here is CATSGDSASSYNEQFF. In nucleotides, the CDR3 is TGTGCCACCAGTGGGGACTCTGCAAGCTCCTACAATGAGCAGTTCTTC.

V and J are TRBV9 and TRBJ2-1; 9 nucleotides agree with TRBD2. Trimming at V came to 4 bases and at J to 11 bases, leaving 10 bases not matched to a gene. The CDR3 is 14 residues long. Germline V gene data show CDR1 as SGDLS and CDR2 as YYNGEE. The CDR3: CASSPRLAVGKQFF. CDR3 coding DNA: TGTGCCAGCAGCCCCAGACTAGCGGTAGGGAAGCAGTTCTTC.

The J gene is TRBJ2-3, the V gene TRBV7-9, with TRBD2 matching 11 bases. The CDR3 contains 16 residues. Germline values: CDR1 SEHNR, CDR2 FQNEAQ (reference sequence). After removal of 2 bases from V and 0 bases from J, the junction contained 1 base not matched to a gene. CDR3 loop: CASSLTSGGSTDTQYF. CDR3 nucleotide sequence: TGTGCCAGCAGCTTAACTAGCGGGGGAAGCACAGATACGCAGTATTTT.

The chain links TRBV7-3 to TRBJ2-1, with 9 bases aligning to TRBD2. V lost 1 base, J lost 6 bases, and 4 bases stayed unmatched. CDR1 is SGHTA, CDR2 FQGTGA, per germline. The CDR3 sequence is 15 residues long. Here the CDR3 reads CASSLSSGRGNEQFF. CDR3 DNA: TGTGCCAGCAGCTTAAGTAGCGGGAGAGGCAATGAGCAGTTCTTC.

This clone has a count of ten or more. J is TRBJ2-5 and V is TRBV6-1, with TRBD2 matching 12 bases. This CDR3 region has 15 residues. V dropped 2 bases and J dropped 4; count of bases not matched to a gene: 2. CDR1 and CDR2 from the germline V gene are MNHNS and SASEGT. The CDR3 DNA reads as TGTGCCAGCAGTGAACTAGCGGGAGGGCCAGAGACCCAGTACTTC. This gives the protein CASSELAGGPETQYF.

The chain joins TRBV29-1 to TRBJ2-2; TRBD2 agrees at 7 bases. The CDR3 covers 15 residues. The trim removed 2 bases at V and 0 bases at J, leaving 3 bases unmatched. The germline V gene encodes CDR1 SQVTM and CDR2 ANQGSEA. This CDR3 is CSVELADTNTGELFF. CDR3 nucleotides: TGCAGCGTTGAACTAGCGGACACGAACACCGGGGAGCTGTTTTTT.

The chain links TRBV5-4 to TRBJ1-2, with 9 bases lining up with TRBD1. Trimming cost V 2 bases and J 3 bases; bases outside gene matches: 2. The CDR3 is made up of 14 amino acids. The germline V gene encodes CDR1 SGHNT and CDR2 YYREEE (reference sequence). The CDR3: CASSLQGADYGYTF. CDR3 DNA: TGTGCCAGCAGCTTACAGGGGGCAGACTATGGCTACACCTTC.

This clone has just a few counts. The rearrangement links TRBV27 to TRBJ2-7; TRBD1 might be the D (6 bases). V lost 4 bases and J 2 bases, leaving 15 bases between the germline ends. Germline V CDR1 and CDR2: MNHEY, SMNVEV (reference sequence). CDR3 length: 15 residues. The CDR3 is CASSYQYRETYEQYF. CDR3 coding DNA: TGTGCCAGCAGTTATCAGTACAGGGAAACCTACGAGCAGTACTTC.

Written as DNA, the CDR3 is TGTGCCAGCGGGACAGGAGCCTACGAGCAGTACTTC. This codes for CASGTGAYEQYF. The V gene is TRBV7-6, the J gene TRBJ2-7, with 8 bases identical to TRBD1. Losses at the gene ends were 8 bases for V and 2 bases for J; bases not matched to a gene: 2. Looked up from germline, CDR1 is SGHVS and CDR2 is FNYEAQ. The CDR3 is 12 residues long.

The chain couples TRBV19 to TRBJ1-5; 10 nucleotides match TRBD1. From germline, CDR1 is LNHDA and CDR2 SQIVND (reference sequence). V shed 6 bases and J 4 bases; nucleotides not matched to a gene: 6. This CDR3 region has 15 residues. DNA for the CDR3: TGTGCCAGTAGCGACAGGGGGCAGGGGAATCAGCCCCAGCATTTT. Amino acids: CASSDRGQGNQPQHF. The full variable domain, its missing parts supplied by reference TRBV19 and TRBJ1-5, is DGGITQSPKYLFRKEGQNVTLSCEQNLNHDAMYWYRQDPGQGLRLIYYSQIVNDFQKGDIAEGYSVSREKKESFPLTVTSAQKNPTAFYLCASSDRGQGNQPQHFGDGTRLSIL.

The rearrangement uses TRBV29-1 and TRBJ1-1, with TRBD1 matching 11 bases. Germline CDR1 SQVTM, CDR2 ANQGSEA. This CDR3 is built from 13 residues. The V segment lost 6 bases and the J segment 5 bases; nucleotides outside the gene matches: 5. The CDR3 sequence: CSVMDRGLTEAFF. The CDR3 DNA sequence: TGCAGCGTAATGGACAGGGGGCTTACTGAAGCTTTCTTT.

This clone was picked up a small number of times. This chain connects TRBV6-5 to TRBJ1-1; TRBD1 agrees at 9 bases. This CDR3 has 15 residues. Germline CDR1 is MNHEY and CDR2 is SVGAGI. Trimming cost V 7 bases and J 1 base; bases outside gene matches: 7. CDR3 DNA sequence: TGTGCCAGCATGGGACAGGGAGCGGGGAACACTGAAGCTTTCTTT. This sequence encodes CASMGQGAGNTEAFF.

CDR3 nucleotides: TGTGCCAGCAGCCACTACGGACAGGGGGCGCCTTCCGGGGAGCTGTTTTTT. It specifies CASSHYGQGAPSGELFF. This sequence joins TRBV14 and TRBJ2-2; 11 nucleotides line up with TRBD1. The germline V gene encodes CDR1 SGHDN and CDR2 FVKESK. This CDR3 is built from 17 residues. Losses at the gene ends were 3 bases for V and 6 bases for J; bases not matched to a gene: 9.

The chain links TRBV18 to TRBJ2-2, with 8 bases fitting TRBD2. This CDR3 has 16 residues. After removal of 3 bases from V and 3 bases from J, the junction contained 6 bases not matched to a gene. Germline CDR1 and CDR2: KGHSH and LQKENI. The CDR3 sequence: CASSPVSGTYTGELFF. In DNA, the CDR3 is TGTGCCAGCTCACCCGTTAGCGGGACGTACACCGGGGAGCTGTTTTTT.

The rearrangement links TRBV3-1 (or the pseudogene TRBV3-2) to TRBJ1-1; the D gene is possibly TRBD1 (5 bases). V was pared by 3 bases and J by 0 bases, with 11 bases between. Germline loops: CDR1 LGHDT, CDR2 YNNKEL (reference sequence). The CDR3 contains 15 residues. In DNA form, the CDR3 reads TGTGCCAGCAGCCAGGGGGGTTCTTTGAACACTGAAGCTTTCTTT. This gives the protein CASSQGGSLNTEAFF.

The chain uses TRBV11-3 and TRBJ2-7, with 7 bases identical to TRBD1. Germline values: CDR1 SGHNT, CDR2 YENEEA. The V segment lost 5 bases and the J segment 2 bases; nucleotides outside the gene matches: 9. This CDR3 comprises 15 residues. The CDR3 region has the DNA TGTGCCAGCAGCGTTTTTACAGGGGATACCTACGAGCAGTACTTC. This codes for CASSVFTGDTYEQYF.

The chain couples TRBV19 to TRBJ2-3, with a weak D call TRBD2 (6 bases). Trimming removed 3 bases at V and 8 bases at J, with 12 bases between. The CDR3 totals 13 residues. The germline V gene encodes CDR1 LNHDA and CDR2 SQIVND (reference sequence). The CDR3 coding sequence is TGTGCCAGTAGTATGTCCCCCGGGGGTACGCAGTATTTT. As protein: CASSMSPGGTQYF.

This sequence joins TRBV27 and TRBJ1-2; D is possibly TRBD1 (5 bases). Germline V gene lookup returns CDR1 MNHEY and CDR2 SMNVEV (reference sequence). There are 15 residues in the CDR3. The V end lost 3 bases, the J end lost 3 bases, and 14 bases lay between the germline ends. This CDR3 reads CASSLEGGAYYGYTF. The DNA for the CDR3 is TGTGCCAGCAGTTTGGAGGGAGGGGCGTACTATGGCTACACCTTC.

V gene TRBV9 combines with J gene TRBJ1-2, with 9 bases identical to TRBD1. This CDR3 has 15 amino acids. CDR1 and CDR2 (germline): SGDLS, YYNGEE. J was trimmed by 3 bases and V by 3 bases; bases with no gene match: 6. The CDR3 region is CASSATRTGDYGYTF. The CDR3 DNA follows: TGTGCCAGCAGCGCTACTAGGACAGGGGACTATGGCTACACCTTC.

This clone was detected only once. V usage is TRBV5-1 and J usage is TRBJ1-3, with TRBD1 as a possible D gene (5 bases). Germline-derived CDR1 and CDR2 are SGHRS and YFSETQ. V was pared by 5 bases and J by 4 bases, with 16 bases between. The CDR3 runs 15 residues. CDR3 nucleotide sequence: TGCGCCAGCAGGGACGAAAGGGGCTCCGGAAACACCATATATTTT. Translating gives CASRDERGSGNTIYF.

Comment on this clone: Other DNA sequences of this sample code for an identical CDR3. This chain connects TRBV5-1 to TRBJ1-2; possibly TRBD1 for D (6 bases). Germline assignment: CDR1 SGHRS and CDR2 YFSETQ. The CDR3 length is 12 residues. Trimming removed 2 bases from V and 5 bases from J, with 7 bases in between. The CDR3 protein is CASSLGQYGYTF. The CDR3 nucleotides are TGCGCCAGCAGCTTAGGACAGTATGGCTACACCTTC.